Detailed here is one TCR beta chain. Its cognate antigen is unknown. A second PCR, run for about 7 to 12 cycles, used a sample-barcoded 5' primer plus a J-beta primer mix. With 12 random nucleotides, a template-switch adaptor tagged each individual cDNA molecule. MiXCR, run by TCRdb on the 5' RACE reads, gives a single entry per CDR3 protein. The sample has over 1,500,000 distinct CDR3 sequences, about 39% seen once; the top ten hold about 21%. These data originate in a study of blood T cells in healthy people across ages. Overall study results and limits: The study found TCR beta diversity correlated strongly with naive T cell percentage. With age, beta diversity per million T cells declined roughly linearly, significantly by around 43.

V lost 4 bases and J lost 3, with 10 bases in between. Germline V CDR1 and CDR2: DFQATT, SNEGSKA (reference sequence). The length of the CDR3 is 13 residues. Extracted total RNA amounted to at least 5.5 micrograms for each sample. The rearrangement links TRBV20-1 to TRBJ1-5, with unresolved D. Material: blood. The clonotype was recovered from a human donor in good health. As DNA, the CDR3 is TGCAGTGCTACCCAGGAGTTCAATCAGCCCCAGCATTTT. Amino acid sequence: CSATQEFNQPQHF.